This T cell receptor (beta chain) stems from a study of blood T cell repertoires in COVID-19 (dated by TCRdb to 2020 to 2021). In the study overall: Samples from collaborators originated in the United States, Italy and Spain and spanned both the acute and convalescent phases of COVID-19. The material from the prospective study consisted of cDNA or gDNA derived from T cells, B-cell-depleted T cells, or PBMCs. Subjects who had been exposed to COVID-19, were actively infected with it, or had recovered from it provided the deeply sampled blood TCRbeta repertoires that made up the dataset. A freely available public database, intended as a resource for researchers studying the immune response to SARS-CoV-2, is where the repertoires were released. Samples came from the ongoing ImmuneRACE study (first 160 participants) plus 1,254 subjects from 6 global collaborators. Sample metadata almost always included a de-identified subject ID, COVID-19 status, age in years and sex. HLA class I and class II types, where available, came from metadata supplied by the sample provider rather than from assay-based typing.

Concerning this clone: The antigen it recognizes is unknown. Base quality data are lacking; no much larger clone is found one base away.

The research as a whole found: Clinical and demographic metadata were provided uncurated, with the amount varying by source and participant.

TCRbeta CDR3 regions were amplified from genomic DNA by means of the immunoSEQ Assay, a bias-controlled multiplex PCR. Concerning the study's data processing: Nucleated cell counts per sample were estimated from amplification of reference gene primers within the assay. To quantify the absolute abundance of each unique TCRbeta CDR3 rearrangement, sequence reads were collapsed and filtered. For each sample, productive Simpson clonality was calculated by taking the square root of Simpson's diversity index across productive rearrangements. The immuneACCESS repertoire file appears here via TCRdb, limited to in-frame rearrangements. These files lack a portion of the clones; in checked studies, under half of the deficit traces to unresolved V genes, and the cause of the others is not known. V and J calls plus clone size are reproduced from that table; the DNA served to infer D and trimming. The table for this sample lists more than 55,000 clones; around three quarters of them were counted only once. In total, the top ten clones hold about 3.5% of the sample.

CDR1 MNHEY and CDR2 SVGAGI were looked up in the germline V gene. From cysteine to phenylalanine, the CDR3 is 15 amino acids long. The read is trimmed to its CDR3 DNA, 45 bases read in frame from base 1. Here V drops 5 bases and J drops 2 bases, and the junction holds 4 bases not matched to any gene. The collaborating institutions used their own protocols to collect whole blood in K2EDTA tubes. For TCRbeta analysis, collaborators shipped samples in one of three forms: frozen whole blood, isolated PBMCs, or DNA extracted from either of those sample types. The sequence derives from a man aged 55 to 70 with acute or convalescent COVID-19. The specimen sequenced was peripheral blood. The V and J genes are TRBV6-5 and TRBJ2-1; 9 middle bases align to TRBD1. DNA sequence: TGTGCCAGCAGTCTCACAGGGGGCCCCTACAATGAGCAGTTCTTC. It specifies CASSLTGGPYNEQFF.